This is a list of T cell receptor beta chains from one sample in a study of blood T cell repertoires in COVID-19. Sequencing used immunoSEQ multiplex PCR; TCRdb keeps in-frame clones, though not all of them. The data contain about 49,000 clones, around nine tenths of them singletons. Sample: peripheral blood. These receptors were obtained from a human donor in a cohort sampled during active COVID-19. CDR3s include the opening cysteine and the closing phenylalanine or tryptophan. A D gene is named only where the DNA matches it firmly. Not every row has a clone size; where given, it reads once, few, many or a size class.

TRBD2	.	TRBJ2-3	TRBV11-3	CASSSGSGSSRDTQYF	TGTGCCAGCAGCTCAGGGAGCGGGAGCTCGAGAGATACGCAGTATTTT
.	.	TRBJ2-2	TRBV3-1/TRBV3-2	CASRQNTGELFF	TGTGCCAGCAGACAGAACACCGGGGAGCTGTTTTTT
.	few	TRBJ2-4	TRBV4-3	CASSQLEDGGNIQYF	TGCGCCAGCAGCCAGTTAGAAGACGGCGGGAACATTCAGTACTTC
.	.	TRBJ1-1	TRBV5-1	CASSWGGNTEAFF	TGCGCCAGCAGTTGGGGGGGAAACACTGAAGCTTTCTTT
TRBD2	.	TRBJ2-1	TRBV3-1/TRBV3-2	CASSQDSAGGDEQFF	TGTGCCAGCAGCCAAGATTCCGCGGGAGGGGATGAGCAGTTCTTC
.	.	TRBJ2-3	TRBV6-5	CASSFENADTQYF	TGTGCCAGCAGTTTCGAAAATGCGGATACGCAGTATTTT
.	.	TRBJ2-3	TRBV5-6	CASSLGRGDTQYF	TGTGCCAGCAGCTTGGGGAGAGGAGATACGCAGTATTTT
.	.	TRBJ1-4	TRBV15	CATSRVRGLNEKLFF	TGTGCCACCAGCAGAGTTCGGGGGTTAAATGAAAAACTGTTTTTT
.	.	TRBJ1-5	TRBV28	CASSLVRQPQHF	TGTGCCAGCAGTTTAGTCCGTCAGCCCCAGCATTTT
.	.	TRBJ2-3	TRBV9	CASSHPREFSTDTQYF	TGTGCCAGCAGCCACCCCAGGGAATTTAGCACAGATACGCAGTATTTT
.	.	TRBJ2-1	TRBV4-1	CASSQTAYNEQFF	TGCGCCAGCAGCCAGACAGCTTACAATGAGCAGTTCTTC
.	.	TRBJ2-7	TRBV11-2	CASSLASIVYEQYF	TGTGCCAGCAGCTTAGCTAGCATTGTCTACGAGCAGTACTTC
TRBD1	once	TRBJ2-1	TRBV19	CASSFPGQGYNEQFF	TGTGCCAGTAGTTTTCCGGGACAGGGCTACAATGAGCAGTTCTTC
TRBD2	.	TRBJ2-3	TRBV9	CASSVGGGDRFTDTQYF	TGTGCCAGCAGCGTTGGCGGGGGGGATAGATTCACAGATACGCAGTATTTT
.	.	TRBJ2-6	TRBV19	CASRGGRSGANVLTF	TGTGCCAGCCGAGGAGGGAGGTCTGGGGCCAACGTCCTGACTTTC
.	.	TRBJ1-6	TRBV7-9	CASSLLTGINSPLHF	TGTGCCAGCAGCCTACTTACAGGAATTAATTCACCCCTCCACTTT
TRBD2	.	TRBJ2-1	TRBV5-1	CASSFRGERENYFF	TGCGCCAGCAGCTTCCGTGGGGAGCGGGAGAACTATTTCTTC
TRBD1	.	TRBJ2-7	TRBV9	CASSEGQGGGPYEQYF	TGTGCCAGCAGCGAAGGACAGGGGGGAGGGCCCTACGAGCAGTACTTC
.	once	TRBJ1-2	TRBV27	CASRSPGKDGYTF	TGTGCCAGCAGGTCCCCAGGGAAGGATGGCTACACCTTC
TRBD1	.	TRBJ2-7	TRBV28	CASSLLDRVTYEQYF	TGTGCCAGCAGTCTCCTAGACAGGGTAACCTACGAGCAGTACTTC
.	.	TRBJ2-1	TRBV28	CASKGGDYVSSDEQFF	TGTGCCAGCAAAGGAGGGGATTACGTTTCGAGCGATGAGCAGTTCTTC
.	.	TRBJ2-7	TRBV6-5	CASRRTGTYEQYF	TGTGCCAGCAGACGGACTGGGACCTACGAGCAGTACTTC
.	once	TRBJ1-1	TRBV29-1	CSVVGLSYTEAFF	TGCAGCGTTGTCGGGTTGTCGTACACTGAAGCTTTCTTT
TRBD1	.	TRBJ2-7	TRBV27	CASSRATDRVSGDEQYF	TGTGCCAGCAGCCGCGCCACCGACAGGGTTTCGGGTGACGAGCAGTACTTC
TRBD1	.	TRBJ1-2	TRBV19	CASSMAGGDYGYTF	TGTGCCAGTAGTATGGCAGGGGGCGACTATGGCTACACCTTC
.	.	TRBJ1-1	TRBV6-5	CASSYTAGIGTEAFF	TGTGCCAGCAGTTACACGGCAGGGATAGGCACTGAAGCTTTCTTT
.	.	TRBJ1-2	TRBV11-2	CASSLDREDYGYTF	TGTGCCAGCAGCTTAGACAGGGAGGACTATGGCTACACCTTC
.	.	TRBJ1-1	TRBV30	CAWILGHGPTEAFF	TGTGCCTGGATTTTGGGACACGGTCCGACTGAAGCTTTCTTT
.	medium-sized	TRBJ2-1	TRBV9	CASSAVPGGWDEQFF	TGTGCCAGCAGCGCAGTGCCCGGAGGTTGGGATGAGCAGTTCTTC